This T cell receptor beta chain was profiled in a study of Graves' ophthalmopathy and Graves' hyperthyroidism. Germline V CDR1 and CDR2: SGHTA, FQGNSA. V was trimmed by 1 base and J by 7 bases, leaving 11 bases between them. The CDR3 spans 13 residues. This clonotype was detected ten times or more. A duration under 3 months, NOSPECS ≥4, CAS ≥3 and moderate-to-severe activity characterized the donors with ophthalmopathy. Beta-chain TCR CDR3 regions were amplified from RNA transcripts. Second-round multiplex PCR came after first-round RT-PCR with HTBI primers. TCRdb itself ran the multiplex PCR reads through MiXCR, one entry per CDR3 protein. The top ten clones hold 44% of a sample with 740,000 or so distinct CDR3 sequences, about 44% of them seen once.

Material: peripheral blood. The clonotype was recovered from an adult man with Graves' ophthalmopathy. The chain is built from TRBV7-2 and TRBJ2-7, with D uncertain. The CDR3 sequence: CASSLGLNGEQYF. The CDR3 DNA reads TGTGCCAGCAGCTTAGGCCTGAACGGGGAGCAGTACTTC.